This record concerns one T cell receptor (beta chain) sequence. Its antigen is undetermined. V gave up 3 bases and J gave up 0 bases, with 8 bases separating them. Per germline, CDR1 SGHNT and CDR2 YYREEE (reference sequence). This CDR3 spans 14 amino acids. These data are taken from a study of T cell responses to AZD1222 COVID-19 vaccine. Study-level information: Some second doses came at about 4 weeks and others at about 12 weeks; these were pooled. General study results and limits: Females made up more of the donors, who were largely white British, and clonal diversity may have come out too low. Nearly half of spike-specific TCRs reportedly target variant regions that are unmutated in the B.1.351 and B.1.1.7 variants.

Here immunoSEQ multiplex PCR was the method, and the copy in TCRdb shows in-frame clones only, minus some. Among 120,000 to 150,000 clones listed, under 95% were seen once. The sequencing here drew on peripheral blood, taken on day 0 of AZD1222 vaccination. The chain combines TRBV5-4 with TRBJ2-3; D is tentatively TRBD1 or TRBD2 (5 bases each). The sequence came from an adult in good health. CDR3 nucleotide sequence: TGTGCCAGCAGCTCGGGACCAAGCACAGATACGCAGTATTTT. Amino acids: CASSSGPSTDTQYF.